This TCR beta chain derives from a study of T-cell reconstitution after alpha-beta-depleted transplantation in children. Study-level points and caveats: T-cell counts and diversity were attributed mostly to newly produced T cells one year after transplant.

There are many counts of this clonotype. The target antigen is unknown. Preparation of the TCRbeta library involved a method that used unique molecular identifiers. TCRdb re-analysed the PCR reads in MiXCR, keeping a single row per CDR3 protein. The profile shows hundreds of thousands of distinct CDR3 sequences, roughly 10% of them singletons. The length of the CDR3 is 15 residues. CDR1 is MGHRA and CDR2 is YSYEKL in the germline V gene. The ends were cut back, 2 bases at V and 5 bases at J, with 16 bases in the middle. The sequencing used PBMCs, collected before TCRalphabeta/CD19-depleted stem cell transplant. The TCR was taken from a child younger than two with acute myeloid leukemia, due to receive a stem cell transplant. The gene calls are TRBV4-1 and TRBJ2-7; tentatively, D is TRBD1 (6 bases). CDR3 nucleotide sequence: TGCGCCAGCAGCCAATCCTCCGTAACAGGGCACGAGCAGTACTTC. This gives the protein CASSQSSVTGHEQYF.